Included here is one T cell receptor (beta chain) sequence, with context. Antigen unknown. The junction and the germline gene differ at one end; a read error may be behind it. Sorted naive or memory CD4+ cells met CEF peptides for roughly ten days. This sample was included in a study of CD4 T cells in relation to SARS-CoV-2 and coronaviruses. The CDR3 is 15 residues long. The germline CDR1 and CDR2 sequences are SSHAT and FNYEAQ (reference sequence). The protocol was immunoSEQ multiplex PCR, while the TCRdb copy is restricted to in-frame clones and leaves out a portion. The sample has about 38,000 clones; around 74% are singletons. The study's findings and limits: According to naive versus memory sequencing, detected responses are memory recall, not newly primed.

The source material was memory CD4+ T cells from PBMCs, cultured in vitro. The rearrangement uses TRBV7-7 and TRBJ2-3, with a weak D call TRBD2 (5 bases). The sequence was obtained from an adult with COVID-19. CDR3 DNA sequence: TGTGCTAGCAGCTGGCTGGGGAGCACGACCGATACGCAGTATTTT. It translates to CASSWLGSTTDTQYF.